This passage covers 19 T cell receptor beta chains from one sample sequenced in a study of T cell repertoires in cytomegalovirus infection. The antigens of these receptors remain unknown. TCRdb independently ran MiXCR on the reads; one entry per CDR3 protein. The sample shows 75,000 to 100,000 distinct CDR3 sequences, less than 30% of them seen only once. The sequencing here drew on CD8+ T cells from cultured PBMCs, taken from culture after CMV antigen stimulation. The receptors derive from a human donor in good health (CMV status not recorded). Some clones in this sample may be carry-over from other donors' samples.

The chain joins TRBV2 to TRBJ1-3; D is unresolved. This CDR3 spans 17 amino acids. The germline V gene encodes CDR1 SNHLY and CDR2 FYNNEI. Trimming removed 2 bases at V and 0 bases at J, with 14 bases between. The CDR3 here is CASSESTGYFSGNTIYF. Here the CDR3 DNA reads TGTGCCAGCAGTGAATCAACGGGGTACTTCTCTGGAAACACCATATATTTT.

In its sample, this clonotype was seen a few times. This chain connects TRBV5-8 to TRBJ2-2, with TRBD2 as a possible D gene (6 bases). The CDR3 covers 17 residues. Trimming pared 5 bases from V and 6 bases from J, leaving 23 bases between. CDR1 is SGHTS and CDR2 is YDEGEE in the germline V gene. The CDR3 nucleotides are TGTGCCAGCAGTCCAATACCGGGACTGCCGTGGTCCGGGGAGCTGTTTTTT. This codes for CASSPIPGLPWSGELFF. The full variable domain, rest sourced from reference TRBV5-8 and TRBJ2-2, is EAGVTQSPTHLIKTRGQQATLRCSPISGHTSVYWYQQALGLGLQFLLWYDEGEERNRGNFPPRFSGRQFPNYSSELNVNALELEDSALYLCASSPIPGLPWSGELFFGEGSRLTVL.

The V and J genes are TRBV3-1 and TRBJ2-3; 14 nucleotides agree with TRBD2. The CDR3 extends over 18 amino acids. Germline V gene sequence: CDR1 LGHDT, CDR2 YNNKEL (reference sequence). With 0 bases clipped from V and 5 bases from J, the junction kept 7 bases outside the gene matches. The CDR3, as DNA: TGTGCCAGCAGCCAAGATCTCCGGACTAGCGGGGGGAGAGATACGCAGTATTTT. This sequence encodes CASSQDLRTSGGRDTQYF.

There are a few counts of this clonotype. The V call is TRBV12-3 or TRBV12-4, the J call TRBJ2-2; 7 nucleotides line up with TRBD1. This CDR3 has 16 residues. V shed 6 bases and J 2 bases; nucleotides not matched to a gene: 9. The CDR3 is CASSPTNRGNTGELFF. Here the CDR3 DNA reads TGTGCCAGCAGCCCCACAAACAGGGGTAACACCGGGGAGCTGTTTTTT.

The chain combines TRBV6-1 with TRBJ1-2; D remains ambiguous. V dropped 11 bases and J dropped 8 bases, with 18 bases sitting between them. The CDR3 length is 12 residues. Germline CDR1 reads MNHNS; CDR2 reads SASEGT. CDR3 bases: TGTGCCCCCGACGGTGGGTCGGCGGGCTACACCTTC. Translated: CAPDGGSAGYTF.

V is TRBV24-1 and J is TRBJ2-1, with unresolved D. The V gene's germline CDR1 is KGHDR and CDR2 SFDVKD. V was clipped by 5 bases and J by 5 bases, with 9 bases between them. The CDR3 runs 13 residues. The CDR3 coding sequence is TGTGCCACCAGTGGTGGCAGCAACAATGAGCAGTTCTTC. Residues: CATSGGSNNEQFF.

This chain connects TRBV3-1 to TRBJ1-6; a possible D gene is TRBD1 (5 bases). Germline assignment: CDR1 LGHDT and CDR2 YNNKEL (reference sequence). Trimming cost V 3 bases and J 8 bases, with 8 bases left between them. The CDR3 sequence is 13 residues long. The CDR3 is CASSQLGDSPLHF. The CDR3, as DNA: TGTGCCAGCAGCCAGTTAGGGGATTCACCCCTCCACTTT.

There are a few counts of this clonotype. V is TRBV4-1 and J is TRBJ1-1; no clear D. V was trimmed by 0 bases and J by 0 bases, leaving 5 bases between them. The CDR3 contains 14 residues. Germline V gives CDR1 MGHRA, CDR2 YSYEKL. The CDR3 is CASSQDIVNTEAFF. The DNA for the CDR3 is TGCGCCAGCAGCCAAGATATAGTGAACACTGAAGCTTTCTTT.

This clonotype was seen more than once but under ten times. The chain has TRBV7-9 and TRBJ2-3; TRBD2 aligns across 9 bases. In germline, CDR1 is SEHNR, CDR2 FQNEAQ (reference sequence). The CDR3 runs 15 residues. Trimming at V came to 5 bases and at J to 2 bases, leaving 5 bases not matched to a gene. The CDR3 DNA sequence: TGTGCCAGCAGCCTTAGCGGGGGAGACACAGATACGCAGTATTTT. It yields the protein CASSLSGGDTDTQYF.

CDR3: CASSLGQGVYTGELFF. The DNA for the CDR3 is TGTGCCAGCAGCCTGGGACAGGGGGTCTACACCGGGGAGCTGTTTTTT. The chain employs TRBV6-5 and TRBJ2-2, with 11 bases fitting TRBD1. This CDR3 spans 16 amino acids. The J segment lost 3 bases and the V segment lost 6 bases, leaving 6 bases of the junction unmatched. Germline CDR1 MNHEY, CDR2 SVGAGI.

This clonotype came up a few times. This rearrangement joins TRBV7-9 to TRBJ1-2; D is unresolved. The CDR3 length is 14 residues. Looked up from germline, CDR1 is SEHNR and CDR2 is FQNEAQ (reference sequence). The V end was cut by 4 bases, the J end by 4 bases, with 13 bases between. The CDR3 bases are TGTGCCAGCAGCTACAGCGGGGAGACCTATGGCTACACCTTC. It translates to CASSYSGETYGYTF.

The rearrangement uses TRBV7-9 and TRBJ1-4; 9 nucleotides align to TRBD1. The CDR3 runs to 16 residues. CDR1 is SEHNR, CDR2 FQNEAQ, per germline (reference sequence). V trimming: 6 bases; J trimming: 8 bases; junction bases outside the gene matches: 13. The CDR3 nucleotides read TGTGCCAGCAGGCGAGGACAGGGGTTTGCAAACGAAAAACTGTTTTTT. This translates into CASRRGQGFANEKLFF.

This clonotype was counted a few times. The gene calls are TRBV7-2 and TRBJ2-5; TRBD2 matches at 12 bases. Germline V gene lookup returns CDR1 SGHTA and CDR2 FQGNSA. The CDR3 is 16 amino acids. V lost 1 base, J lost 3 bases, and 3 bases stayed unmatched. The chain's CDR3 is CASSLGLAGGEETQYF. CDR3 DNA sequence: TGTGCCAGCAGCTTAGGCCTAGCGGGGGGGGAAGAGACCCAGTACTTC. The complete variable domain, with remaining parts taken from reference TRBV7-2 and TRBJ2-5, reads GAGVSQSPSNKVTEKGKDVELRCDPISGHTALYWYRQSLGQGLEFLIYFQGNSAPDKSGLPSDRFSAERTGGSVSTLTIQRTQQEDSAVYLCASSLGLAGGEETQYFGPGTRLLVL.

This clonotype was counted at least ten times. The chain has TRBV7-7 and TRBJ2-7; D is unresolved. Germline CDR1 SSHAT, CDR2 FNYEAQ (reference sequence). V was pared by 5 bases and J by 3 bases, with 11 bases between. This CDR3 has 13 amino acids. CDR3 nucleotide sequence: TGTGCCAGCAGCCCTGGGTCTTTCTACGAGCAGTACTTC. This sequence encodes CASSPGSFYEQYF.

The V call is TRBV20-1, the J call TRBJ2-7, with 13 bases aligning to TRBD2. Germline V gene sequence: CDR1 DFQATT, CDR2 SNEGSKA (reference sequence). V shed 3 bases, J shed 9 bases, and the junction held 14 bases outside the gene matches. The CDR3 loop spans 16 amino acids. The CDR3 is CSASRLAGGPSQGQYF. The CDR3 DNA reads TGCAGTGCTAGTAGACTAGCGGGGGGTCCTTCACAGGGGCAGTACTTC.

This clonotype was picked up a small number of times. This chain joins TRBV25-1 and TRBJ1-2; 9 nucleotides line up with TRBD1. The CDR3 loop spans 16 amino acids. Trimming at V came to 4 bases and at J to 3 bases, leaving 9 bases not matched to a gene. Germline assignment: CDR1 MGHDK and CDR2 SYGVNS. In DNA, the CDR3 is TGTGCCAGCAGTGGCTTTGGACAGGGGAAAGACTATGGCTACACCTTC. This sequence encodes CASSGFGQGKDYGYTF.

A remark on this clonotype: This could be a read error, since a much larger clone is one nucleotide away. The rearrangement joins TRBV13 to TRBJ2-3; D perhaps matches TRBD2 (5 bases). Germline-derived CDR1 and CDR2 are PRHDT and FYEKMQ (reference sequence). This CDR3 has 14 amino acids. CDR3 in amino acids: CPSSFGPGTDTQYF. The CDR3 DNA follows: TGTCCCAGCAGCTTTGGCCCGGGGACAGATACGCAGTATTTT. Variable domain in full (rest from reference TRBV13 and TRBJ2-3): AAGVIQSPRHLIKEKRETATLKCYPIPRHDTVYWYQQGPGQDPQFLISFYEKMQSDKGSIPDRFSAQQFSDYHSELNMSSLELGDSALYFCPSSFGPGTDTQYFGPGTRLTVL.

This clonotype was picked up many times. This chain links TRBV7-2 with TRBJ1-6, with TRBD1 matching over 11 bases. CDR3 size: 15 residues. The V segment lost 4 bases and the J segment 8 bases; nucleotides outside the gene matches: 4. Germline V gene sequence: CDR1 SGHTA, CDR2 FQGNSA. CDR3 DNA sequence: TGTGCCAGCAGCTACCGGGACAGGGGGGATTCACCCCTCCACTTT. Amino acid sequence: CASSYRDRGDSPLHF.

This chain joins TRBV12-3 or TRBV12-4 and TRBJ1-2; D is unclear. V was clipped by 5 bases and J by 2 bases, with 9 bases between them. This CDR3 comprises 13 residues. The CDR3 reads CASSVGPNYGYTF. The CDR3 coding sequence is TGTGCCAGCAGTGTCGGGCCAAACTATGGCTACACCTTC.